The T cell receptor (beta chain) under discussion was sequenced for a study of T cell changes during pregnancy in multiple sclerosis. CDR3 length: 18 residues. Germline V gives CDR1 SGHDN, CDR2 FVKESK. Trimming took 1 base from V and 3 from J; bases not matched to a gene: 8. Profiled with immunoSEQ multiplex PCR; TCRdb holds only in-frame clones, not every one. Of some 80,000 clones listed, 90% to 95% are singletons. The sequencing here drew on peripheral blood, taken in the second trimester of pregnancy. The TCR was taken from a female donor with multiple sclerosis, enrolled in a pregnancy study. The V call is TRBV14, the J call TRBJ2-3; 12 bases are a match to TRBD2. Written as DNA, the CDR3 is TGTGCCAGCAGCCAAGCCGCACTAGCGGGAGGAATAACAGATACGCAGTATTTT. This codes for CASSQAALAGGITDTQYF.